By sample fraction, the clone carrying this T cell receptor (beta chain) is medium-sized. The antigen is not known. The CDR3 has 15 residues. V was cut by 0 bases and J by 2 bases, with 9 bases left in between. In germline, CDR1 is SGDLS, CDR2 YYNGEE. The data stem from a study of spatial heterogeneity in lung cancer. Across the study: Raw reads showed each unique TCR and UMI combination turning up more than ten times on average. The study's findings and limits: Expanded TCR counts, ubiquitous and regional, correlated respectively with ubiquitous and regional nonsynonymous mutation counts. Counts of expanded alpha and beta TCRs within tumors tracked the tumor nonsynonymous mutation count.

TCRdb reprocessed the 5' RACE reads with MiXCR, giving one entry per CDR3 protein. The table has several thousand distinct CDR3 sequences, roughly 6% seen once. Time point specified: sample taken at primary tumor resection. V usage is TRBV9 and J usage is TRBJ1-5; D is ambiguous. Sequencing was performed on lung tumor tissue, taken at surgery. The receptor comes from a male donor with early-stage non-small cell lung cancer. In nucleotides, the CDR3 is TGTGCCAGCAGCGTAGGAGTAGTGGGCAATCAGCCCCAGCATTTT. This gives the protein CASSVGVVGNQPQHF.